The entry below gives a single T cell receptor beta chain sequence along with its context. The antigen remains undetermined. The sample originates from a study of cytomegalovirus exposure and HLA in healthy donors. Broader study findings: Cytomegalovirus-associated status was assigned to fewer than 200 TCR beta chains.

TCRdb's copy holds only in-frame clones and misses some; the assay was immunoSEQ multiplex PCR. Among about 140,000 clones listed, approximately 87% were seen once. Material for sequencing was PBMCs. This TCR was sampled from a man younger than 35 in good health and CMV-seronegative.

The CDR3 DNA follows: TGCAGCGTATTGGACAGGGCTAATGAAAAACTGTTTTTT. Amino acids: CSVLDRANEKLFF. The J gene is TRBJ1-4, the V gene TRBV29-1; 8 bases match TRBD1. The CDR3 is 13 residues long. The J segment lost 3 bases and the V segment lost 6 bases, leaving 3 bases of the junction unmatched. CDR1 is SQVTM, CDR2 ANQGSEA, per germline.